Below are 3 T cell receptor beta chains sequenced from a single sample in a study of cytomegalovirus exposure and HLA in healthy donors. The PCR was carried out with 60 Vbeta primers and 13 Jbeta primers. Repertoires were generated with immunoSEQ multiplex PCR, while TCRdb's copy carries only in-frame clones and drops some. The sample consists of about 190,000 clones, over 60% of them appearing once. What was sequenced was PBMCs. The receptors were gathered from a man younger than 45 in good health and CMV-seropositive.

The chain carries TRBV6-5 and TRBJ2-1, with 9 positions matching TRBD2. The J segment lost 5 bases and the V segment lost 7 bases, leaving 9 bases of the junction unmatched. CDR1 and CDR2 from the germline V gene are MNHEY and SVGAGI. This CDR3 is built from 15 residues. CDR3 sequence: CASTQGLAHNNEQFF. The CDR3 region has the DNA TGTGCCAGCACCCAGGGACTAGCCCACAACAATGAGCAGTTCTTC.

V gene TRBV5-6 combines with J gene TRBJ1-5, with a weak D call TRBD1 (6 bases). Germline V CDR1 and CDR2: SGHDT, YYEEEE. The germline V and J ends were trimmed by 0 bases and 6 bases, with 10 bases remaining between them. The CDR3 totals 14 residues. The DNA for the CDR3 is TGTGCCAGCAGCTTGGGGACAGTTGTTCAGCCCCAGCATTTT. The encoded protein is CASSLGTVVQPQHF.

This clone turned up a few times. The chain combines TRBV27 with TRBJ2-3; 10 nucleotides line up with TRBD2. V dropped 3 bases and J dropped 5; count of bases not matched to a gene: 8. Germline lookup yields CDR1 MNHEY and CDR2 SMNVEV (reference sequence). This CDR3 has 16 residues. The CDR3 coding sequence is TGTGCCAGCAGTTTTCCCAGCGGGGGGGCCCGAGATACGCAGTATTTT. This encodes CASSFPSGGARDTQYF.